One sample yielded the 27 T cell receptor beta chains listed below, sequenced in a study of CD8 T cells in ankylosing spondylitis. MiXCR, applied by TCRdb to the 5' RACE reads, yields one record per CDR3 protein. The profile shows about 100,000 distinct CDR3 sequences, approximately 25% of them singletons. Sequenced: synovial fluid, either unsorted or a sorted T cell fraction (not recorded which). These receptors all come from a male donor with ankylosing spondylitis.

This clonotype was counted only a few times. The DNA of the CDR3 is TGCAGCGTTGAAGTAGGCCGTATGACAGAGCAGTACTTC. Its translation: CSVEVGRMTEQYF. The chain uses TRBV29-1 and TRBJ2-7, with D uncertain. The CDR3 has 13 amino acids. The germline V gene has CDR1 SQVTM and CDR2 ANQGSEA. V was cut by 1 base and J by 7 bases, with 14 bases left in between.

This clonotype was detected a few times. The chain employs TRBV3-1 and TRBJ2-3, with 13 bases that match TRBD2. Trimming removed 2 bases from V and 4 bases from J; junction bases left unmatched: 18. The V gene's germline CDR1 is LGHDT and CDR2 YNNKEL (reference sequence). CDR3 length: 21 amino acids. CDR3 region: CASSQSIRDKGLAGVPDTQYF. The CDR3 DNA follows: TGTGCCAGCAGCCAATCGATCCGGGACAAAGGACTAGCGGGAGTTCCAGATACGCAGTATTTT.

V gene TRBV5-1 combines with J gene TRBJ2-1; D not resolved. This CDR3 is built from 15 residues. The V gene lost 0 bases and the J gene lost 4 bases, with 11 bases spanning the gap. Germline V CDR1 and CDR2: SGHRS, YFSETQ. Here the CDR3 reads CASSLAGLEYNEQFF. The CDR3 DNA sequence: TGCGCCAGCAGCTTGGCCGGGCTAGAATACAATGAGCAGTTCTTC.

This clonotype was observed a handful of times. V and J are TRBV6-1 and TRBJ2-1; 10 bases are a match to TRBD1. The ends lost 4 bases at V and 6 bases at J; junction bases unmatched: 9. Germline CDR1 is MNHNS and CDR2 is SASEGT. This CDR3 has 16 amino acids. The CDR3 reads CASSVSGTGVTNEQFF. DNA for the CDR3: TGTGCCAGCAGTGTTAGTGGGACAGGGGTGACCAATGAGCAGTTCTTC.

The table lists this clonotype with many counts. The rearrangement uses TRBV28 and TRBJ2-7; D not resolved. CDR1 is MDHEN, CDR2 SYDVKM, per germline. With 5 bases removed from V and 3 bases from J, the gap between germline ends came to 8 bases. The CDR3 spans 12 residues. CDR3 in DNA: TGTGCCAGCAGTCCCCCGTTCTACGAGCAGTACTTC. It is translated as CASSPPFYEQYF. The variable domain in full, completed from reference TRBV28 and TRBJ2-7, reads DVKVTQSSRYLVKRTGEKVFLECVQDMDHENMFWYRQDPGLGLRLIYFSYDVKMKEKGDIPEGYSVSREKKERFSLILESASTNQTSMYLCASSPPFYEQYFGPGTRLTVT.

The chain carries TRBV5-1 and TRBJ1-3; D is unresolved. CDR3 length equals 15 residues. Per the germline V gene, CDR1 is SGHRS and CDR2 is YFSETQ. Between the trimmed V and J ends, which lost 0 bases and 0 bases, there was a span of 7 bases. This CDR3 reads CASSLEAVSGNTIYF. The CDR3 coding sequence is TGCGCCAGCAGCTTGGAGGCGGTCTCTGGAAACACCATATATTTT.

The sample holds a few counts of this clonotype. The V and J genes are TRBV25-1 and TRBJ1-3; D may be TRBD1 (6 bases). The germline gives CDR1 MGHDK, CDR2 SYGVNS. The CDR3 spans 15 residues. Trimming cost V 1 base and J 1 base, with 8 bases left between them. The CDR3 sequence is CASSEFRGSGNTIYF. CDR3 nucleotide sequence: TGTGCCAGCAGTGAATTCAGGGGTTCTGGAAACACCATATATTTT.

This clonotype occurred a few times. This chain links TRBV20-1 with TRBJ1-1; 7 positions agree with TRBD1. The germline gives CDR1 DFQATT, CDR2 SNEGSKA (reference sequence). CDR3 length: 15 amino acids. The V segment lost 0 bases and the J segment 1 base; nucleotides outside the gene matches: 5. The chain's CDR3 is CSARDRGRGNTEAFF. Written as DNA, the CDR3 is TGCAGTGCTAGAGACAGGGGGAGGGGGAACACTGAAGCTTTCTTT.

This clonotype was found a few times. The J gene is TRBJ1-2, the V gene TRBV5-1; D remains unclear. Germline CDR1 SGHRS, CDR2 YFSETQ. The CDR3 sequence is 14 residues long. V dropped 0 bases and J dropped 2 bases, with 8 bases sitting between them. The CDR3 spells CASSLDGVNYGYTF. Here the CDR3 DNA reads TGCGCCAGCAGCTTGGATGGGGTGAACTATGGCTACACCTTC.

The chain joins TRBV10-3 to TRBJ2-3; D gene ambiguous. Trimming removed 8 bases from V and 1 base from J, with 7 bases in between. The CDR3 is 12 residues long. Germline V gene lookup returns CDR1 ENHRY and CDR2 SYGVKD. For the CDR3, the DNA is TGTGCCATCCCCGTAGGCACAGATACGCAGTATTTT. Its protein is CAIPVGTDTQYF.

This clonotype was detected many times. The gene calls are TRBV5-5 and TRBJ2-5; 8 bases are shared with TRBD2. Trimming cost V 4 bases and J 4 bases; bases outside gene matches: 9. Germline CDR1 is SGHKS and CDR2 is YYEKEE (reference sequence). CDR3 length: 15 amino acids. The CDR3 bases are TGTGCCAGCAGCGCGGGGGGAGGTTCGGGAGAGACCCAGTACTTC. Translated: CASSAGGGSGETQYF. Full variable domain (missing parts from reference TRBV5-5 and TRBJ2-5): DAGVTQSPTHLIKTRGQQVTLRCSPISGHKSVSWYQQVLGQGPQFIFQYYEKEERGRGNFPDRFSARQFPNYSSELNVNALLLGDSALYLCASSAGGGSGETQYFGPGTRLLVL.

This clonotype has a handful of counts. This chain joins TRBV18 and TRBJ2-5; D gene ambiguous. Germline V gene sequence: CDR1 KGHSH, CDR2 LQKENI. CDR3 size: 14 residues. V was shortened by 0 bases and J by 8 bases, with 13 bases between the two germline ends. The CDR3 bases are TGTGCCAGCTCACCACCGGAAAGCTTATCAACCCAGTACTTC. This translates into CASSPPESLSTQYF.

At least ten counts were recorded for this clonotype. V gene TRBV7-9 combines with J gene TRBJ1-4; the match to TRBD1 covers 10 bases. Germline V gene lookup returns CDR1 SEHNR and CDR2 FQNEAQ (reference sequence). V gave up 5 bases and J gave up 5 bases; unmatched junction bases: 2. The CDR3 is 14 amino acids. DNA for the CDR3: TGTGCCAGCAGCCGGGACAGGGGAAATGAAAAACTGTTTTTT. This encodes CASSRDRGNEKLFF.

This chain connects TRBV7-2 to TRBJ1-2, with D possibly TRBD1 on 6 matching bases. Germline CDR1 is SGHTA and CDR2 is FQGNSA. Trimming left V 3 bases short and J 6 bases short, with 17 bases between. CDR3 length equals 15 residues. The chain's CDR3 is CASSFTTGKFDGYTF. CDR3 bases: TGTGCCAGCAGCTTCACCACAGGGAAATTCGATGGCTACACCTTC. The full variable domain, in which reference TRBV7-2 and TRBJ1-2 provide the parts outside the CDR3, is GAGVSQSPSNKVTEKGKDVELRCDPISGHTALYWYRQSLGQGLEFLIYFQGNSAPDKSGLPSDRFSAERTGGSVSTLTIQRTQQEDSAVYLCASSFTTGKFDGYTFGSGTRLTVV.

The sample holds a few counts of this clonotype. The chain uses TRBV4-2 and TRBJ2-2; D gene ambiguous. V was pared by 0 bases and J by 7 bases, with 12 bases between. The CDR3 length is 15 residues. Germline loops: CDR1 LGHNA, CDR2 YNFKEQ. CDR3 sequence (DNA): TGTGCCAGCAGCCAAGATCTCGTTTCTGTCGGGGAGCTGTTTTTT. Protein: CASSQDLVSVGELFF.

This rearrangement joins TRBV5-1 to TRBJ1-2; the D is unclear. Germline CDR1 reads SGHRS; CDR2 reads YFSETQ. Deletions cut 0 bases from V and 7 bases from J, with 13 bases between. The CDR3 is 14 residues long. The CDR3 reads CASSLDGVQAGYTF. The DNA of the CDR3 is TGCGCCAGCAGCTTGGATGGAGTTCAGGCTGGCTACACCTTC.

This clonotype was detected ten times or more. The chain carries TRBV10-3 and TRBJ2-3; 9 bases match TRBD2. The J segment lost 3 bases and the V segment lost 6 bases, leaving 4 bases of the junction unmatched. This CDR3 is built from 14 residues. Germline CDR1 reads ENHRY; CDR2 reads SYGVKD. CDR3 nucleotide sequence: TGTGCCATCAGGGTAGCGGGAGAAACAGATACGCAGTATTTT. Encoded protein: CAIRVAGETDTQYF.

At least ten counts were recorded for this clonotype. The genes are TRBV20-1 and TRBJ2-3; D is perhaps TRBD1 (5 bases). The CDR3 covers 15 residues. CDR1 and CDR2 (germline): DFQATT, SNEGSKA (reference sequence). Trimming took off 1 base at V and 4 bases at J, with 15 bases between the two ends. CDR3 loop: CSARVVQGSADTQYF. CDR3 in DNA: TGCAGTGCTAGAGTGGTCCAGGGTTCTGCAGATACGCAGTATTTT.

A few counts support this clonotype. V and J are TRBV3-1 and TRBJ2-3; tentative D call: TRBD2 (5 bases). The germline CDR1 and CDR2 sequences are LGHDT and YNNKEL (reference sequence). V shed 1 base and J shed 4 bases, with 15 bases lying between them. This CDR3 has 16 amino acids. The CDR3 protein is CASSQGPAERSDTQYF. The CDR3 nucleotides are TGTGCCAGCAGCCAAGGGCCAGCGGAGCGGTCAGATACGCAGTATTTT.

V is TRBV24-1 and J is TRBJ1-5, with 9 bases identical to TRBD1. After removal of 4 bases from V and 2 bases from J, the junction contained 2 bases not matched to a gene. The CDR3 consists of 15 residues. Germline V gene lookup returns CDR1 KGHDR and CDR2 SFDVKD. CDR3 amino acids: CATSDRDRGNQPQHF. The CDR3 DNA sequence: TGTGCCACCAGTGACCGGGACAGGGGCAATCAGCCCCAGCATTTT.

This clonotype was recorded a few times. This chain uses TRBV5-1 with TRBJ2-3, with 10 bases aligning to TRBD1. The V and J ends lost 2 bases and 2 bases, in that order; junction bases with no gene match: 8. Germline CDR1 is SGHRS and CDR2 is YFSETQ. The CDR3 spans 17 residues. CDR3 nucleotides: TGCGCCAGCAGCTTACTGTCGACAGGGGGCTTCACAGATACGCAGTATTTT. This gives the protein CASSLLSTGGFTDTQYF.

This clonotype has a count of ten or more. The chain combines TRBV6-6 with TRBJ2-1; D uncertain. The CDR3 contains 12 residues. Germline CDR1 MNHNY, CDR2 SVGAGI (reference sequence). V lost 6 bases to trimming and J lost 5 bases, with 8 bases between them. The CDR3 loop is CASRDRDNEQFF. CDR3 DNA: TGTGCCAGCAGGGACCGGGACAATGAGCAGTTCTTC.

By share of the sample, this clonotype is medium-sized (0.01 to 0.1%). The chain employs TRBV6-1 and TRBJ1-5; D remains unclear. This CDR3 has 11 residues. Germline V gene sequence: CDR1 MNHNS, CDR2 SASEGT. Trimming pared 4 bases from V and 6 bases from J, leaving 4 bases between. CDR3 amino acids: CASSAFQPQHF. CDR3 nucleotides: TGTGCCAGCAGTGCGTTTCAGCCCCAGCATTTT.

The chain uses TRBV7-9 and TRBJ2-7; 11 positions agree with TRBD2. The germline CDR1 and CDR2 sequences are SEHNR and FQNEAQ (reference sequence). The CDR3 sequence is 15 residues long. Trimming took 5 bases from V and 7 from J; bases not matched to a gene: 10. This CDR3 is CASSQRTSGSDEQYF. CDR3 in DNA: TGTGCCAGCAGCCAACGAACTAGCGGGAGCGATGAGCAGTACTTC.

This clonotype was seen only a few times. The chain employs TRBV7-8 and TRBJ2-1; perhaps TRBD1 as D (5 bases). Germline CDR1 and CDR2: SGHVS and FQNEAQ. Trimming removed 5 bases at V and 10 bases at J, with 12 bases between. The CDR3 covers 12 residues. The CDR3 loop reads CASSSTWGEQFF. The CDR3 coding sequence is TGTGCCAGCAGCAGCACCTGGGGCGAGCAGTTCTTC.

V is TRBV7-2 and J is TRBJ2-5; 9 positions match TRBD2. Trimming cost V 7 bases and J 5 bases; bases outside gene matches: 14. In germline, CDR1 is SGHTA, CDR2 FQGNSA. The CDR3 sequence is 16 residues long. CDR3 loop: CASKPGTFSGSETQYF. In DNA form, the CDR3 reads TGTGCCAGCAAACCTGGTACTTTTAGCGGGAGCGAGACCCAGTACTTC.

This clonotype has more than one count but fewer than ten. J is TRBJ1-1 and V is TRBV12-5; tentative D call: TRBD1 (5 bases). The CDR3 length is 12 residues. The V end lost 6 bases, the J end lost 7 bases, and 12 bases lay between the germline ends. The germline V gene encodes CDR1 LGHNT and CDR2 FRNRAP. CDR3 loop: CASGPDRHEAFF. The CDR3, as DNA: TGTGCTAGTGGACCCGACAGACATGAAGCTTTCTTT. The full variable domain, rest sourced from reference TRBV12-5 and TRBJ1-1, is DARVTQTPRHKVTEMGQEVTMRCQPILGHNTVFWYRQTMMQGLELLAYFRNRAPLDDSGMPKDRFSAEMPDATLATLKIQPSEPRDSAVYFCASGPDRHEAFFGQGTRLTVV.